Listed here are 4 T cell receptor beta chains from one sample, sequenced in a study of cytomegalovirus exposure and HLA in healthy donors. It was with 60 Vbeta and 13 Jbeta primers that the PCR ran. Libraries were prepared by immunoSEQ multiplex PCR; TCRdb keeps only in-frame clonotypes and omits some of them. Here the sample spans around 150,000 clones, approximately 85% being singletons. Sequenced sample: PBMCs. All receptors come from a girl aged 2-10 years in good health and CMV-seropositive.

The rearrangement uses TRBV19 and TRBJ2-1; possibly TRBD2 for D (5 bases). Germline values: CDR1 LNHDA, CDR2 SQIVND (reference sequence). This CDR3 is built from 13 residues. The V gene lost 5 bases and the J gene lost 9 bases, with 14 bases spanning the gap. The CDR3 loop is CASSFSETVEQFF. For the CDR3, the DNA is TGTGCCAGTAGTTTTAGCGAAACGGTTGAGCAGTTCTTC.

In this sample, this clone turned up a few times. The rearrangement joins TRBV29-1 to TRBJ1-2; D is perhaps TRBD1 (6 bases). Trimming shortened V by 5 bases and J by 4 bases, and 20 bases separated the two germline ends. This CDR3 contains 15 residues. CDR1 is SQVTM, CDR2 ANQGSEA, per germline. The CDR3 spells CSVWSGEGVGYGYTF. CDR3 sequence (DNA): TGCAGCGTTTGGTCAGGGGAGGGGGTAGGCTATGGCTACACCTTC.

The rearrangement uses TRBV4-1 and TRBJ1-2; no firm D call. This CDR3 spans 15 amino acids. CDR1 is MGHRA and CDR2 is YSYEKL in the germline V gene. V was cut by 7 bases and J by 0 bases, with 15 bases left in between. In DNA form, the CDR3 reads TGCGCCAGCACCCCAACGGTGATTGCTAACTATGGCTACACCTTC. Translated, it gives CASTPTVIANYGYTF.

This rearrangement joins TRBV27 to TRBJ1-1; TRBD1 matches at 9 bases. Germline values: CDR1 MNHEY, CDR2 SMNVEV (reference sequence). J lost 8 bases, V lost 3 bases, and 7 bases had no gene match. There are 14 residues in the CDR3. CDR3 sequence reads: CASSFSGTGFEAFF. The CDR3 DNA follows: TGTGCCAGCAGTTTCTCCGGGACAGGGTTCGAAGCTTTCTTT.